This T cell receptor beta chain was sequenced in a study of CD8 T cells in Susac syndrome. Across the study: When blood was drawn, the patients with Susac syndrome were therapy-naive, on corticosteroids, or on intravenous immunoglobulin alone.

RNA was extracted with the RNeasy kit, and a quantity of roughly 0.45 to 1 ug was reverse transcribed using random hexamers. TCR beta CDR3 was amplified by immunoSEQ covering 54 Vbeta and 13 Jbeta. TCRdb processed the immunoSEQ multiplex PCR reads anew with MiXCR; each CDR3 protein has one entry. The profile shows roughly 86,000 distinct CDR3 sequences, approximately 96% of them singletons. CDR3 length equals 14 residues. The germline V gene has CDR1 GTSNPN and CDR2 SVGIG (reference sequence). Losses at the gene ends were 5 bases for V and 6 bases for J; bases not matched to a gene: 10. TEMRA cells were FACS-enriched, with CD8+ and CD4+ T cells isolated negatively.

This TCR was sampled from a human donor with Susac syndrome. The rearrangement uses TRBV30 and TRBJ1-1, with 9 bases aligning to TRBD1. The sequencing sample was made of CD8+ T cells from PBMCs. CDR3 protein: CAWAPGQGYAEAFF. The DNA for the CDR3 is TGTGCCTGGGCACCGGGACAGGGTTACGCTGAAGCTTTCTTT.